The 30 T cell receptor beta chains in this list originate from one sample, sequenced in a study of blood T cell repertoires in COVID-19. Here immunoSEQ multiplex PCR was the method, and the copy in TCRdb shows in-frame clones only, minus some. Here the sample spans more than 150,000 clones, about 86% being singletons. The sample comprised peripheral blood. All receptors derive from a man aged 50 or older with active or convalescent COVID-19.

The chain uses TRBV7-9 and TRBJ2-1, with TRBD2 matching 8 bases. Germline V gene lookup returns CDR1 SEHNR and CDR2 FQNEAQ (reference sequence). This CDR3 has 16 residues. V was clipped by 1 base and J by 0 bases; unmatched bases: 2. The CDR3 coding sequence is TGTGCCAGCAGCTTAGTTCGGGGGGGCTCCTACAATGAGCAGTTCTTC. As protein: CASSLVRGGSYNEQFF.

The chain has TRBV6-2 or TRBV6-3 and TRBJ1-5, with 7 nucleotides matching TRBD1. The V segment lost 2 bases and the J segment 6 bases; nucleotides outside the gene matches: 13. CDR3 length: 17 amino acids. CDR1 MNHEY and CDR2 SVGEGT come from the germline V gene. CDR3 residues: CASSYTLGRGLGQPQHF. The CDR3 DNA sequence: TGTGCCAGCAGTTACACTCTGGGTAGGGGGCTGGGTCAGCCCCAGCATTTT.

The chain has TRBV29-1 and TRBJ2-3; tentatively, D is TRBD1 (5 bases). The germline gives CDR1 SQVTM, CDR2 ANQGSEA. This CDR3 has 13 amino acids. Trimming left V 1 base short and J 4 bases short, with 9 bases between. The CDR3 reads CSVEARVPDTQYF. For the CDR3, the DNA is TGCAGCGTTGAAGCCAGGGTACCAGATACGCAGTATTTT.

The rearrangement joins TRBV9 to TRBJ2-7; 7 nucleotides align to TRBD2. Germline V gives CDR1 SGDLS, CDR2 YYNGEE. The CDR3 is 15 amino acids. V was pared by 0 bases and J by 2 bases, with 5 bases of the junction left unmatched. CDR3 in DNA: TGTGCCAGCAGCGTAGCCCCTAGCGGAACCTACGAGCAGTACTTC. Its protein is CASSVAPSGTYEQYF.

The genes are TRBV28 and TRBJ1-1; perhaps TRBD1 as D (5 bases). The V gene lost 2 bases and the J gene lost 5 bases, with 9 bases spanning the gap. This CDR3 comprises 13 residues. Germline CDR1 MDHEN, CDR2 SYDVKM. This CDR3 is CASSLPRVTEAFF. CDR3 nucleotides: TGTGCCAGCAGTTTACCCAGGGTTACTGAAGCTTTCTTT. The complete variable domain, with remaining parts taken from reference TRBV28 and TRBJ1-1, reads DVKVTQSSRYLVKRTGEKVFLECVQDMDHENMFWYRQDPGLGLRLIYFSYDVKMKEKGDIPEGYSVSREKKERFSLILESASTNQTSMYLCASSLPRVTEAFFGQGTRLTVV.

This chain connects TRBV19 to TRBJ2-7; D perhaps matches TRBD1 (5 bases). The CDR3 is 12 residues long. Germline loops: CDR1 LNHDA, CDR2 SQIVND (reference sequence). Trimming shortened V by 4 bases and J by 3 bases, and 7 bases separated the two germline ends. The CDR3 bases are TGTGCCAGTAGTAACCAGGGCTACGAGCAGTACTTC. The encoded protein is CASSNQGYEQYF.

The chain couples TRBV15 to TRBJ2-5, with 10 bases that match TRBD2. The CDR3 covers 16 residues. Germline values: CDR1 LNHNV, CDR2 YYDKDF (reference sequence). Trimming took 5 bases from V and 5 from J; bases not matched to a gene: 11. CDR3 nucleotides: TGTGCCACCAGCCCAAAGGTACTAGCGGGGCGGGAGACCCAGTACTTC. This encodes CATSPKVLAGRETQYF. The full variable domain, its missing parts supplied by reference TRBV15 and TRBJ2-5, is DAMVIQNPRYQVTQFGKPVTLSCSQTLNHNVMYWYQQKSSQAPKLLFHYYDKDFNNEADTPDNFQSRRPNTSFCFLDIRSPGLGDTAMYLCATSPKVLAGRETQYFGPGTRLLVL.

The chain employs TRBV27 and TRBJ2-7; the match to TRBD2 covers 7 bases. Germline CDR1 and CDR2: MNHEY and SMNVEV (reference sequence). V lost 6 bases, J lost 4 bases, and 15 bases stayed unmatched. The CDR3 runs to 16 residues. The CDR3 here is CASRTLGGRARYEQYF. The DNA of the CDR3 is TGTGCCAGCAGAACCCTCGGGGGGAGGGCCCGATACGAGCAGTACTTC.

The chain couples TRBV19 to TRBJ2-5, with D tentatively TRBD2 (6 bases). The CDR3 covers 15 residues. V was cut by 3 bases and J by 1 base, with 12 bases left in between. Germline assignment: CDR1 LNHDA and CDR2 SQIVND (reference sequence). CDR3 sequence reads: CASSILASVQETQYF. CDR3 in DNA: TGTGCCAGTAGTATCCTAGCTAGCGTCCAAGAGACCCAGTACTTC.

This clone has just a few counts. This rearrangement joins TRBV5-5 to TRBJ1-3, with a possible D match to TRBD1 (6 bases). The CDR3 extends over 13 amino acids. Trimming cost V 0 bases and J 7 bases, with 8 bases left between them. Germline-derived CDR1 and CDR2 are SGHKS and YYEKEE (reference sequence). DNA for the CDR3: TGTGCCAGCAGCTTGGCAGGGGCCAACACCATATATTTT. Encoded protein: CASSLAGANTIYF.

J is TRBJ2-7 and V is TRBV11-3, with 9 bases fitting TRBD1. V shed 5 bases, J shed 5 bases, and the junction held 10 bases outside the gene matches. CDR1 is SGHNT and CDR2 is YENEEA in the germline V gene. This CDR3 comprises 15 residues. In DNA form, the CDR3 reads TGTGCCAGCAGCCAACGACAGGGGGTCTTTGACGAGCAGTACTTC. Its protein is CASSQRQGVFDEQYF.

This clone was detected once. This sequence joins TRBV28 and TRBJ1-2; tentative D call: TRBD1 (6 bases). Per germline, CDR1 MDHEN and CDR2 SYDVKM. The V end lost 7 bases, the J end lost 9 bases, and 9 bases lay between the germline ends. The CDR3 has 10 amino acids. CDR3 residues: CASTGVSYTF. The CDR3 DNA reads TGTGCCAGCACAGGGGTGAGCTACACCTTC.

The chain uses TRBV9 and TRBJ2-5; D might be TRBD2 (6 bases). Germline assignment: CDR1 SGDLS and CDR2 YYNGEE. Between the trimmed V and J ends, which lost 1 base and 2 bases, there was a span of 12 bases. The CDR3 is 15 residues long. DNA for the CDR3: TGTGCCAGCAGCGTAATGGAGGGCGCACAAGAGACCCAGTACTTC. This gives the protein CASSVMEGAQETQYF.

V usage is TRBV19 and J usage is TRBJ2-7; 7 nucleotides line up with TRBD1. Trimming took 6 bases from V and 0 from J; bases not matched to a gene: 8. CDR1 and CDR2 (germline): LNHDA, SQIVND (reference sequence). The CDR3 length is 15 residues. This chain's CDR3 is CASSPPGQSSYEQYF. Written as DNA, the CDR3 is TGTGCCAGTAGCCCACCGGGACAGTCCTCCTACGAGCAGTACTTC. Using reference TRBV19 and TRBJ2-7 for the parts outside the CDR3, the full variable domain is DGGITQSPKYLFRKEGQNVTLSCEQNLNHDAMYWYRQDPGQGLRLIYYSQIVNDFQKGDIAEGYSVSREKKESFPLTVTSAQKNPTAFYLCASSPPGQSSYEQYFGPGTRLTVT.

The V gene is TRBV4-2, the J gene TRBJ2-5; 8 bases map to TRBD1. Germline trimming cut 2 bases from V and 3 bases from J; bases unmatched to any gene: 5. Germline V gene sequence: CDR1 LGHNA, CDR2 YNFKEQ. The CDR3 sequence is 15 residues long. The CDR3 DNA sequence: TGTGCCAGCAGCCAATCGACAGGGGCCGAAGAGACCCAGTACTTC. It translates to CASSQSTGAEETQYF.

The chain recombines TRBV21-1 with TRBJ2-1; the D call of TRBD2 is as the table states it, not checked on the DNA. TRBV21-1 is a pseudogene locus. This CDR3 contains 15 residues. CDR3 region: CASSKQRAAYNEQFF. CDR3 nucleotides: TGTGCCAGCAGCAAACAGCGGGCCGCTTACAATGAGCAGTTCTTC.

The chain joins TRBV7-2 to TRBJ2-3; no clear D. Trimming removed 6 bases from V and 3 bases from J, with 10 bases in between. This CDR3 region has 13 residues. Germline loops: CDR1 SGHTA, CDR2 FQGNSA. CDR3 in amino acids: CASRLTGTDTQYF. Written as DNA, the CDR3 is TGTGCCAGCAGACTAACTGGGACAGATACGCAGTATTTT.

The chain links TRBV29-1 to TRBJ2-7; 10 bases agree with TRBD1. The V gene's germline CDR1 is SQVTM and CDR2 ANQGSEA. Trimming at V came to 7 bases and at J to 0 bases, leaving 6 bases not matched to a gene. This CDR3 spans 14 amino acids. Here the CDR3 reads CSASGTGVSYEQYF. In nucleotides, the CDR3 is TGCAGCGCGTCCGGGACAGGGGTCTCCTACGAGCAGTACTTC.

This chain uses TRBV6-4 with TRBJ2-5; D is perhaps TRBD2 (6 bases). Per germline, CDR1 MRHNA and CDR2 SNTAGT. V lost 2 bases, J lost 5 bases, and 18 bases lay in between. This CDR3 comprises 16 residues. The CDR3 DNA reads as TGTGCCAGCAGTGACCCCTTCCCTAGGAGGGAGGAGACCCAGTACTTC. It is translated as CASSDPFPRREETQYF.

Here the CDR3 DNA reads TGTGCCAGCAGCTTAGGTACTATCGACAATGAGCAGTTCTTC. Residues: CASSLGTIDNEQFF. The V call is TRBV7-9, the J call TRBJ2-1; D gene unclear. The CDR3 totals 14 residues. Trimming stripped 1 base from V and 5 bases from J, with 9 bases between. The germline gives CDR1 SEHNR, CDR2 FQNEAQ (reference sequence).

V gene TRBV7-6 combines with J gene TRBJ1-1; 11 bases agree with TRBD1. Germline CDR1 SGHVS, CDR2 FNYEAQ. Germline trimming cut 1 base from V and 5 bases from J; bases unmatched to any gene: 3. This CDR3 comprises 15 residues. The CDR3: CASSLEDRGLTEAFF. The CDR3 region has the DNA TGTGCCAGCAGCTTAGAGGACAGGGGGCTTACTGAAGCTTTCTTT.

This chain's CDR3 is CASSIGQNTEAFF. The CDR3 nucleotides read TGTGCCAGCTCAATCGGACAGAACACTGAAGCTTTCTTT. V and J are TRBV18 and TRBJ1-1; D may be TRBD1 (5 bases). CDR1 and CDR2 (germline): KGHSH, LQKENI. The CDR3 has 13 residues. V shed 5 bases and J shed 1 base, with 8 bases lying between them.

The V gene is TRBV2, the J gene TRBJ1-3, with D perhaps matching TRBD1 (5 bases). Germline values: CDR1 SNHLY, CDR2 FYNNEI. The V end was cut by 5 bases, the J end by 0 bases, with 11 bases between. The CDR3 spans 15 residues. The chain's CDR3 is CASSWMGGSGNTIYF. In DNA form, the CDR3 reads TGTGCCAGCAGTTGGATGGGGGGCTCTGGAAACACCATATATTTT.

This sequence joins TRBV7-9 and TRBJ2-1, with 16 bases aligning to TRBD2. This CDR3 is 14 amino acids long. V shed 3 bases and J 15 bases; nucleotides not matched to a gene: 5. The V gene's germline CDR1 is SEHNR and CDR2 FQNEAQ (reference sequence). The CDR3, as DNA: TGTGCCAGCAGCTTTGGGACTAGCGGGAGGGCTCTGTTCTTC. It codes for CASSFGTSGRALFF.

CDR3 nucleotide sequence: TGTGCCACCAGCAGGGATGTCCCGGGACATAAGAACTATGGCTACACCTTC. Translated, it gives CATSRDVPGHKNYGYTF. The rearrangement joins TRBV15 to TRBJ1-2; tentatively, D is TRBD1 (6 bases). The ends were cut back, 3 bases at V and 2 bases at J, with 19 bases in the middle. Looked up from germline, CDR1 is LNHNV and CDR2 is YYDKDF (reference sequence). CDR3 length: 17 residues.

The gene calls are TRBV9 and TRBJ2-7; 7 bases are a match to TRBD1. The CDR3 length is 13 residues. Trimming cost V 7 bases and J 5 bases; bases outside gene matches: 9. CDR1 is SGDLS, CDR2 YYNGEE, per germline. The CDR3 nucleotides are TGTGCCAGCCAGGGGGAGTATAGCAACGAGCAGTACTTC. It yields the protein CASQGEYSNEQYF.

The chain links TRBV2 to TRBJ2-7; possibly TRBD2 for D (7 bases). CDR1 is SNHLY, CDR2 FYNNEI, per germline. This CDR3 contains 13 residues. The V end was cut by 8 bases, the J end by 5 bases, with 16 bases between. The CDR3 DNA reads TGTGCCAGCTTGGGAGGGGGAGGAAACGAGCAGTACTTC. The encoded protein is CASLGGGGNEQYF.

V and J are TRBV5-1 and TRBJ1-2; TRBD1 matches 8 bases. The V gene's germline CDR1 is SGHRS and CDR2 YFSETQ. After removal of 1 base from V and 2 bases from J, the junction contained 7 bases not matched to a gene. This CDR3 spans 16 amino acids. CDR3 coding DNA: TGCGCCAGCAGCTTGAGTAGAACAGGGGGAAACTATGGCTACACCTTC. Translated: CASSLSRTGGNYGYTF.

V is TRBV27 and J is TRBJ1-4; 7 positions match TRBD1. The CDR3 covers 15 residues. The germline V gene has CDR1 MNHEY and CDR2 SMNVEV (reference sequence). J gave up 2 bases and V 6 bases, and 6 bases lay outside the gene matches. CDR3 sequence: CASSWTGGTNEKLFF. The CDR3 DNA reads as TGTGCCAGCAGCTGGACAGGAGGCACTAATGAAAAACTGTTTTTT.

CDR3 sequence: CASSLVTGDTDTQYF. CDR3 DNA sequence: TGTGCCAGCAGCTTAGTAACGGGGGACACAGATACGCAGTATTTT. The V call is TRBV7-9, the J call TRBJ2-3, with a tentative D call TRBD2 (6 bases). Trimming took off 1 base at V and 2 bases at J, with 10 bases between the two ends. Per germline, CDR1 SEHNR and CDR2 FQNEAQ (reference sequence). The CDR3 consists of 15 residues.